This paragraph covers one TCR beta chain sequence. It lacks a known antigen. No base quality information exists; no much larger clone differs at one position. One collaborating source in Seattle enrolled patients during active infection and followed them longitudinally through the course of disease. Whole blood was collected in K2EDTA tubes by collaborating institutions according to the institutions' own protocols. For TCRbeta analysis, collaborators shipped samples as frozen whole blood, isolated PBMCs, or DNA extracted from either of those sample types. TCRbeta CDR3 regions were amplified from genomic DNA by means of the immunoSEQ Assay, a bias-controlled multiplex PCR. Concerning the study's data processing: Nucleated cell counts per sample were estimated from amplification of reference gene primers within the assay. Sequence reads were collapsed and filtered to measure the absolute abundance of every unique TCRbeta CDR3 rearrangement. For each sample, productive Simpson clonality was calculated by taking the square root of Simpson's diversity index across productive rearrangements. Imported from immuneACCESS, the table was reduced by TCRdb to in-frame sequences with V and J called. These copies leave out some clones; in studies compared against another copy, an unresolved V gene accounts for under half, and the cause of the remainder is not known. D and trimming were read from the DNA, whereas the V and J calls and clone size are those reported in that table. The sample yields approximately 75,000 clones; approximately 86% were counted once. The biggest ten clones account for approximately 6.3% of the sample.

Taken from cysteine to phenylalanine, the CDR3 has 15 residues. The CDR3 DNA has 45 bases and is translated from base 1. CDR1 SGDLS and CDR2 YYNGEE are derived from the germline V gene. Between the V and J ends, shortened by 6 bases and 5 bases respectively, the junction contains 21 bases. This entry belongs to a study of blood T cell repertoires in COVID-19 (dated by TCRdb to about 2020). With regard to the full study: Samples from collaborators originated in the United States, Italy and Spain and spanned both the acute and convalescent phases of COVID-19. The samples were drawn from the first 160 participants of the ongoing ImmuneRACE study and from more than 1,000 subjects provided by 6 global collaborators. Where available, HLA class I and class II types were obtained from metadata supplied by the sample provider rather than from assay-based typing. A freely available public database, intended as a resource for researchers studying the immune response to SARS-CoV-2, is where the repertoires were released. Nearly every sample came with metadata listing a de-identified subject ID, COVID-19 status, age in years and sex. The dataset comprised deeply sampled blood TCRbeta repertoires from subjects exposed to, actively infected with, or recovered from COVID-19. The material from the prospective study consisted of cDNA or gDNA derived from T cells, B-cell-depleted T cells, or PBMCs. Study-wide findings and limitations: How much clinical and demographic metadata was included differed by source and by participant, and the metadata was provided uncurated.

The clonotype comes from a man older than 75 with COVID-19, enrolled during active disease. The chain uses TRBV9 and TRBJ2-7; the D gene identity is not certain. Sequenced: peripheral blood. The nucleotide sequence is given as TGTGCCAGCACGAACAAACGCGGTACCGGTAACGAGCAGTACTTC. Translated, it reads CASTNKRGTGNEQYF. With all but the CDR3 taken from the reference TRBV9 and TRBJ2-7 genes, the full variable domain is: DSGVTQTPKHLITATGQRVTLRCSPRSGDLSVYWYQQSLDQGLQFLIQYYNGEERAKGNILERFSAQQFPDLHSELNLSSLELGDSALYFCASTNKRGTGNEQYFGPGTRLTVT.